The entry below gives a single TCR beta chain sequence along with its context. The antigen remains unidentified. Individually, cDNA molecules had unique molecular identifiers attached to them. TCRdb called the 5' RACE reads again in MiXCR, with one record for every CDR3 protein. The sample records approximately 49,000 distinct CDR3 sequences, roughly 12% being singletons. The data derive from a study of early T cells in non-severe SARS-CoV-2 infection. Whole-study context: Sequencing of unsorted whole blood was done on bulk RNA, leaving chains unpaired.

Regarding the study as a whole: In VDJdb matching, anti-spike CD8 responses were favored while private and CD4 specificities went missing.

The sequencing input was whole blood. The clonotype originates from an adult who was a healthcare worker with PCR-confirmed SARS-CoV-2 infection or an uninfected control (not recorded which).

The CDR3 loop reads CASSFGDSPAYEQYF. The CDR3 DNA reads TGTGCCAGCAGCTTCGGGGACTCCCCGGCATACGAGCAGTACTTC. The V call is TRBV11-3, the J call TRBJ2-7, with D possibly matching TRBD2 (6 bases). The CDR3 is made up of 15 amino acids. V was shortened by 3 bases and J by 4 bases, with 16 bases between the two germline ends. Germline values: CDR1 SGHNT, CDR2 YENEEA.